This T cell receptor (beta chain) originates from a study of blood T cell repertoires in COVID-19. Cohorts were assigned according to the clinical history that participants reported. Produced via immunoSEQ multiplex PCR; TCRdb's table is partial and in-frame only. The sample includes 150,000 to 170,000 clones, about 81% of them seen just once. V lost 0 bases, J lost 8 bases, and 8 bases lay in between. There are 12 residues in the CDR3. The V gene's germline CDR1 is SGHDT and CDR2 YYEEEE. What was sequenced was PBMCs or T cells enriched from blood (not recorded which). The receptor's source is a man between 45 and 60 years old who had recovered from COVID-19. The rearrangement links TRBV5-6 to TRBJ1-2; D is perhaps TRBD1 (5 bases). This CDR3 is CASSLDQGGYTF. The CDR3 coding sequence is TGTGCCAGCAGCTTGGATCAGGGAGGCTACACCTTC.